This T cell receptor (beta chain) was sequenced for a study of T cell responses to AZD1222 COVID-19 vaccine. Study findings and constraints: Mostly white British, mostly female donors; authors suggested clonal diversity may be underestimated.

Germline V gene sequence: CDR1 MNHEY, CDR2 SVGAGI. V was pared by 6 bases and J by 2 bases, with 10 bases between. CDR3 length: 13 amino acids. Assay: immunoSEQ multiplex PCR; the TCRdb copy retains only in-frame clones and omits some. The sample holds about 140,000 clones. As concerns this clone: Its matching antigen is unknown.

Sequenced input: peripheral blood. This clonotype was sampled from an adult in good health. This sequence joins TRBV6-5 and TRBJ1-1; D is uncertain. CDR3 sequence: CASRWVTNTEAFF. CDR3 in DNA: TGTGCCAGCAGATGGGTAACCAACACTGAAGCTTTCTTT.